These 18 T cell receptor beta chains came from one sample sequenced in a study of cytomegalovirus exposure and HLA in healthy donors. PCR amplification relied on 60 Vbeta primers (plus 13 Jbeta primers). Using immunoSEQ multiplex PCR, the repertoire was profiled, and TCRdb retains in-frame clones only, with some absent. The sample has approximately 170,000 clones, around 84% seen once. The sample taken for sequencing was PBMCs. Every receptor here comes from a man aged 30 to 45 in good health and CMV-seropositive.

The table lists this clone with a few counts. Its ends do not fully match the called genes, so a read error is possible. The chain recombines TRBV7-9 with TRBJ2-3, with D possibly being TRBD2 (5 bases). CDR1 and CDR2 from the germline V gene are SEHNR and FQNEAQ (reference sequence). The CDR3 extends over 14 amino acids. The CDR3 sequence: CSSTMEGRADTQYF. The CDR3 DNA sequence: TGTTCCAGCACCATGGAAGGGCGGGCAGATACGCAGTATTTT.

Note on this clone: A junction boundary mismatches the germline segment, possibly from a read error. The gene calls are TRBV7-9 and TRBJ2-2, with D unclear. CDR1 and CDR2 (germline): SEHNR, FQNEAQ (reference sequence). CDR3 length: 17 residues. This CDR3 reads CSSSLGLPLSGTGELFF. CDR3 bases: TGTTCCAGCAGCTTAGGCTTACCCCTCTCGGGCACCGGGGAGCTGTTTTTT.

The table lists this clone with a count of one. The chain combines TRBV19 with TRBJ2-1; 8 bases map to TRBD2. The V segment lost 6 bases and the J segment 2 bases; nucleotides outside the gene matches: 12. The CDR3 is 17 amino acids. Per germline, CDR1 LNHDA and CDR2 SQIVND (reference sequence). Here the CDR3 DNA reads TGTGCCAGTAGAGCCAGCGGGAGTAGTTGGACCTACAATGAGCAGTTCTTC. This sequence encodes CASRASGSSWTYNEQFF.

The rearrangement joins TRBV5-1 to TRBJ2-5; 10 nucleotides match TRBD2. Germline V gene sequence: CDR1 SGHRS, CDR2 YFSETQ. The V and J ends lost 2 bases and 8 bases, in that order; junction bases with no gene match: 18. This CDR3 contains 18 residues. The CDR3 loop reads CASSLGGLAGGMPPTQYF. The CDR3 bases are TGCGCCAGCAGCTTAGGAGGCTTAGCGGGAGGTATGCCGCCCACCCAGTACTTC.

This rearrangement joins TRBV19 to TRBJ2-7; TRBD2 aligns across 7 bases. This CDR3 contains 15 residues. V lost 6 bases and J lost 6; bases outside the gene matches: 14. In germline, CDR1 is LNHDA, CDR2 SQIVND (reference sequence). In DNA, the CDR3 is TGTGCCAGTAGCCCAGGTGCTACTGGGGGGGGCGAGCAGTACTTC. Translating it yields CASSPGATGGGEQYF.

CDR3 amino acids: CASSLFSRTNTGELFF. DNA for the CDR3: TGTGCCAGCAGCTTATTTAGCCGGACGAACACCGGGGAGCTGTTTTTT. The chain links TRBV7-2 to TRBJ2-2; D is uncertain. Deletions cut 2 bases from V and 0 bases from J, with 10 bases between. Germline loops: CDR1 SGHTA, CDR2 FQGNSA. The CDR3 has 16 residues.

In this sample, this clone turned up once. The chain combines TRBV9 with TRBJ2-1; 14 bases match TRBD2. The CDR3 extends over 20 amino acids. Trimming removed 2 bases from V and 2 bases from J; junction bases left unmatched: 12. The germline V gene encodes CDR1 SGDLS and CDR2 YYNGEE. CDR3 nucleotide sequence: TGTGCCAGCAGCGTTCGGCCCAGACTAGCGGGAGGGCCCCCCTACAATGAGCAGTTCTTC. It yields the protein CASSVRPRLAGGPPYNEQFF.

The chain couples TRBV15 to TRBJ1-1; 11 bases fit TRBD1. In germline, CDR1 is LNHNV, CDR2 YYDKDF (reference sequence). The length of the CDR3 is 19 residues. J lost 3 bases, V lost 2 bases, and 14 bases had no gene match. The CDR3 loop reads CATSRRYGQGARSDTEAFF. CDR3 coding DNA: TGTGCCACCAGCAGAAGGTATGGACAGGGGGCGCGGAGTGACACTGAAGCTTTCTTT.

This clone was found once. The chain joins TRBV25-1 to TRBJ2-3, with TRBD2 as a possible D gene (5 bases). Trimming shortened V by 5 bases and J by 5 bases, and 11 bases separated the two germline ends. The germline gives CDR1 MGHDK, CDR2 SYGVNS. This CDR3 comprises 13 residues. CDR3 DNA sequence: TGTGCCAGCAGTTACGGGGTAAAAGATACGCAGTATTTT. Protein sequence: CASSYGVKDTQYF.

The chain employs TRBV5-1 and TRBJ2-5; weak D call: TRBD1 (5 bases). V was clipped by 0 bases and J by 3 bases, with 6 bases between them. The CDR3 spans 13 residues. Germline values: CDR1 SGHRS, CDR2 YFSETQ. The CDR3 DNA is TGCGCCAGCAGCTTGGGCAGGGAAGAGACCCAGTACTTC. Translation: CASSLGREETQYF.

The chain is built from TRBV4-2 and TRBJ1-4; D gene unclear. Germline CDR1 LGHNA, CDR2 YNFKEQ. V lost 0 bases and J 7 bases, leaving 12 bases between the germline ends. CDR3 length: 15 residues. CDR3 residues: CASSQDTGRVEKLFF. In nucleotides, the CDR3 is TGTGCCAGCAGCCAAGATACGGGGAGAGTTGAAAAACTGTTTTTT.

This clone appeared a single time. The chain joins TRBV10-1 to TRBJ1-2; tentative D call: TRBD1 (6 bases). Trimming removed 2 bases from V and 7 bases from J, with 23 bases in between. Germline V CDR1 and CDR2: WNHNN, SYGVQD (reference sequence). The CDR3 is 17 residues long. CDR3 sequence reads: CASSENQGNRLRFGYTF. As DNA, the CDR3 is TGCGCCAGCAGTGAGAATCAGGGGAACAGGCTCCGATTTGGCTACACCTTC.

On this clone itself: At one boundary the junction diverges from the germline segment, which might be a read error. The J gene is TRBJ1-1, the V gene TRBV7-9; the D is unclear. CDR1 and CDR2 from the germline V gene are SEHNR and FQNEAQ (reference sequence). The CDR3 is 12 residues long. CDR3 region: CSSSLYEGEAFF. The CDR3 nucleotides are TGTTCCAGCAGCTTATACGAGGGTGAGGCTTTCTTT.

This chain joins TRBV9 and TRBJ2-7; 7 bases are shared with TRBD1. V lost 0 bases, J lost 5 bases, and 11 bases stayed unmatched. Germline CDR1 SGDLS, CDR2 YYNGEE. The CDR3 has 16 amino acids. CDR3: CASSVGLRGSLNEQYF. In DNA form, the CDR3 reads TGTGCCAGCAGCGTAGGGCTCAGGGGGAGTTTGAACGAGCAGTACTTC.

The rearrangement uses TRBV4-1 and TRBJ2-7; the match to TRBD1 covers 8 bases. This CDR3 has 19 residues. The germline CDR1 and CDR2 sequences are MGHRA and YSYEKL. J was trimmed by 1 base and V by 1 base; bases with no gene match: 15. The CDR3 reads CASSQARQGSWGLSYEQYF. CDR3 in DNA: TGCGCCAGCAGCCAAGCCCGACAGGGGAGCTGGGGGCTTTCCTACGAGCAGTACTTC.

This sequence joins TRBV4-1 and TRBJ1-2; 8 bases agree with TRBD1. CDR3 length equals 14 residues. The junction had 5 bases not matched to a gene; V was cut back by 1 base and J by 7 bases. Per the germline V gene, CDR1 is MGHRA and CDR2 is YSYEKL. CDR3 coding DNA: TGCGCCAGCAGCCAAGTTCCAGGGGGCATTGGCTACACCTTC. It translates to CASSQVPGGIGYTF.

V gene TRBV14 combines with J gene TRBJ1-1; D is perhaps TRBD1 (6 bases). With 2 bases removed from V and 5 bases from J, the gap between germline ends came to 12 bases. The CDR3 length is 14 residues. Germline V gene sequence: CDR1 SGHDN, CDR2 FVKESK. The CDR3 sequence is CASSQTGWSTEAFF. In DNA form, the CDR3 reads TGTGCCAGCAGCCAAACAGGGTGGTCAACTGAAGCTTTCTTT.

The V gene is TRBV7-3, the J gene TRBJ2-2; 12 positions agree with TRBD1. The trim removed 2 bases at V and 1 base at J, leaving 8 bases unmatched. CDR1 SGHTA and CDR2 FQGTGA come from the germline V gene. This CDR3 is built from 19 residues. CDR3: CASSLFVRDRGRNTGELFF. In nucleotides, the CDR3 is TGTGCCAGCAGCTTATTCGTCCGGGACAGGGGGCGGAACACCGGGGAGCTGTTTTTT.